These 28 T cell receptor beta chains were sequenced from one sample in a study of regulatory T cells in long-lasting Graves disease. Combining iRepertoire HTBI primers with Arm-PCR of CDR3 regions, the authors built TCR beta libraries. TCRdb reprocessed the multiplex PCR reads via MiXCR and lists one record per CDR3 protein. The table shows roughly 700,000 distinct CDR3 sequences, with 25% to 35% occurring only once. Sample time point: persistent/refractory GD, antithyroid drugs over 5 years with positive TRAb. There was RNA extracted from PBMCs, and the TCR library was made from it. Sequences were derived from peripheral blood mononuclear cells (PBMCs), sampled when the disease was refractory, from a patient treated with antithyroid drugs. Every receptor here comes from a female donor with Graves disease.

The chain links TRBV18 to TRBJ1-4; the match to TRBD1 covers 9 bases. The CDR3 consists of 19 residues. Germline V gene data show CDR1 as KGHSH and CDR2 as LQKENI. Trimming at V came to 0 bases and at J to 0 bases, leaving 8 bases not matched to a gene. CDR3 in DNA: TGTGCCAGCTCACCACCGCGGACAGGGGTCGTGGCAACTAATGAAAAACTGTTTTTT. This translates into CASSPPRTGVVATNEKLFF.

There are a few counts of this clonotype. A read error may explain this, as a much larger clone is one base away. The chain links TRBV28 to TRBJ1-4, with 7 bases lining up with TRBD1. The CDR3 has 15 residues. Trimming removed 2 bases from V and 10 bases from J; junction bases left unmatched: 10. Germline V gives CDR1 MDHEN, CDR2 SYDVKM. The CDR3 sequence: CASSLAPRQGGKLFF. The CDR3 region has the DNA TGTGCCAGCAGTTTAGCCCCAAGACAGGGAGGAAAACTGTTTTTT.

The chain combines TRBV20-1 with TRBJ2-5; 7 bases match TRBD2. Germline V lookup: CDR1 DFQATT, CDR2 SNEGSKA (reference sequence). V lost 1 base, J lost 5 bases, and 4 bases stayed unmatched. CDR3 length: 13 amino acids. The CDR3 DNA follows: TGCAGTGCTAGAGCGGGAGGAAGCGAGACCCAGTACTTC. Its protein is CSARAGGSETQYF.

This clonotype was detected many times. The J gene is TRBJ1-2, the V gene TRBV28, with 11 bases matching TRBD1. J lost 7 bases, V lost 6 bases, and 1 base had no gene match. The germline V gene has CDR1 MDHEN and CDR2 SYDVKM. This CDR3 has 12 amino acids. The CDR3 bases are TGTGCCAGCAGCGGACAGGGGGCTGGCTACACCTTC. It specifies CASSGQGAGYTF.

The gene calls are TRBV7-3 and TRBJ2-3; TRBD2 is a possible D gene (6 bases). Germline lookup yields CDR1 SGHTA and CDR2 FQGTGA. The CDR3 is 13 amino acids. V was trimmed by 5 bases and J by 9 bases, leaving 15 bases between them. CDR3 coding DNA: TGTGCCAGCAGCGGAGGGAGAAGCGTAACGCAGTATTTT. It encodes CASSGGRSVTQYF. The entire variable domain, with the rest obtained from reference TRBV7-3 and TRBJ2-3, is as follows: GAGVSQTPSNKVTEKGKYVELRCDPISGHTALYWYRQSLGQGPEFLIYFQGTGAADDSGLPNDRFFAVRPEGSVSTLKIQRTERGDSAVYLCASSGGRSVTQYFGPGTRLTVL.

This clonotype was counted ten times or more. The CDR3 DNA sequence: TGTGCCAGCAGTTTATGGGCCAGAAACTATGGCTACACCTTC. The encoded protein is CASSLWARNYGYTF. The chain joins TRBV12-3 or TRBV12-4 to TRBJ1-2; D not resolved. V lost 2 bases to trimming and J lost 2 bases, with 9 bases between them. This CDR3 comprises 14 residues.

The genes are TRBV3-1 and TRBJ2-2, with a possible D match to TRBD1 (5 bases). The CDR3 runs to 13 residues. V was clipped by 6 bases and J by 1 base, with 6 bases between them. Germline V gives CDR1 LGHDT, CDR2 YNNKEL (reference sequence). The chain's CDR3 is CASRRGNTGELFF. The CDR3 bases are TGTGCCAGCAGAAGGGGGAACACCGGGGAGCTGTTTTTT.

This clonotype was found a few times. The genes are TRBV27 and TRBJ1-2, with D uncertain. V lost 1 base and J lost 0, with 3 bases in between. This CDR3 has 13 amino acids. CDR1 is MNHEY and CDR2 is SMNVEV in the germline V gene (reference sequence). DNA of the CDR3: TGTGCCAGCAGTTTATTTCCTAACTATGGCTACACCTTC. This translates into CASSLFPNYGYTF.

The rearrangement joins TRBV5-1 to TRBJ1-4, with 7 bases identical to TRBD1. The germline V gene encodes CDR1 SGHRS and CDR2 YFSETQ. The CDR3 sequence is 15 residues long. The J segment lost 5 bases and the V segment lost 2 bases, leaving 6 bases of the junction unmatched. CDR3 nucleotides: TGCGCCAGCAGCTTTGGGACAGCAGAAAATGAAAAACTGTTTTTT. As protein: CASSFGTAENEKLFF.

The V call is TRBV10-3, the J call TRBJ1-4; TRBD1 aligns across 7 bases. With V trimmed by 3 bases and J by 3 bases, 1 base remained unmatched. This CDR3 spans 14 amino acids. Germline CDR1 ENHRY, CDR2 SYGVKD. This CDR3 reads CAISETGANEKLFF. The CDR3 bases are TGTGCCATCAGTGAAACAGGGGCTAATGAAAAACTGTTTTTT.

This clonotype was seen a few times. V and J are TRBV5-1 and TRBJ2-7, with a weak D call TRBD2 (5 bases). The V and J ends lost 4 bases and 5 bases respectively, with 19 bases between them. The germline gives CDR1 SGHRS, CDR2 YFSETQ. This CDR3 has 15 residues. The CDR3 nucleotides are TGCGCCAGCAGCCGCGAGGGATCCCTAATCGACGAGCAGTACTTC. Its translation is CASSREGSLIDEQYF. Combining the CDR3 with reference TRBV5-1 and TRBJ2-7 gives the whole variable domain KAGVTQTPRYLIKTRGQQVTLSCSPISGHRSVSWYQQTPGQGLQFLFEYFSETQRNKGNFPGRFSGRQFSNSRSEMNVSTLELGDSALYLCASSREGSLIDEQYFGPGTRLTVT.

The rearrangement joins TRBV19 to TRBJ1-5; 8 bases are a match to TRBD1. CDR3 size: 18 residues. Trimming removed 5 bases from V and 2 bases from J; junction bases left unmatched: 14. CDR1 and CDR2 from the germline V gene are LNHDA and SQIVND (reference sequence). The CDR3 nucleotides are TGTGCCAGTAGTTCCGATCGACAGGGGCTGGGGGGCAATCAGCCCCAGCATTTT. Protein sequence: CASSSDRQGLGGNQPQHF.

The chain joins TRBV20-1 to TRBJ2-7, with D maybe TRBD2 (6 bases). CDR3 length equals 15 residues. The V and J ends lost 3 bases and 0 bases respectively, with 15 bases between them. Germline V CDR1 and CDR2: DFQATT, SNEGSKA (reference sequence). In nucleotides, the CDR3 is TGCAGTGCTAGGACCCGAGGGACTCTCTCCTACGAGCAGTACTTC. It is translated as CSARTRGTLSYEQYF.

V usage is TRBV3-1 and J usage is TRBJ2-3; D not certain. The CDR3 runs to 12 residues. From germline, CDR1 is LGHDT and CDR2 YNNKEL (reference sequence). Trimming removed 3 bases at V and 7 bases at J, with 8 bases between. This CDR3 is CASSQDAHTQYF. The CDR3 bases are TGTGCCAGCAGCCAGGATGCCCATACGCAGTATTTT.

This clonotype appeared many times. V is TRBV2 and J is TRBJ2-7; weak D call: TRBD1 (7 bases). The CDR3 is 17 amino acids. V was clipped by 2 bases and J by 3 bases, with 20 bases between them. Germline CDR1 reads SNHLY; CDR2 reads FYNNEI. The CDR3 DNA reads TGTGCCAGCAGTGAACAGGGGGGATCCCAACTCATCTACGAGCAGTACTTC. This sequence encodes CASSEQGGSQLIYEQYF.

This clonotype was counted only a few times. The CDR3 sequence is CASRASGSFQYF. In nucleotides, the CDR3 is TGTGCCAGCAGGGCTAGCGGGAGTTTTCAGTACTTC. The chain recombines TRBV25-1 with TRBJ2-7, with TRBD2 matching 10 bases. Germline V lookup: CDR1 MGHDK, CDR2 SYGVNS. Trimming removed 6 bases from V and 10 bases from J; junction bases left unmatched: 6. The CDR3 covers 12 residues.

The rearrangement joins TRBV7-9 to TRBJ2-7; 16 bases agree with TRBD2. Looked up from germline, CDR1 is SEHNR and CDR2 is FQNEAQ (reference sequence). The CDR3 consists of 17 residues. V was pared by 4 bases and J by 5 bases, with 8 bases of the junction left unmatched. CDR3 sequence reads: CASSSGTSGRGLDEQYF. DNA for the CDR3: TGTGCCAGCAGCTCCGGGACTAGCGGGAGGGGACTGGACGAGCAGTACTTC.

This clonotype has a count of ten or more. The J gene is TRBJ2-5, the V gene TRBV2; 7 bases fit TRBD2. The CDR3 contains 13 residues. In germline, CDR1 is SNHLY, CDR2 FYNNEI. Unmatched junction bases numbered 7, after V lost 7 bases and J lost 5 bases. CDR3 amino acids: CASKGGDIETQYF. CDR3 in DNA: TGTGCCAGCAAGGGAGGGGATATCGAGACCCAGTACTTC.

The chain couples TRBV6-1 to TRBJ2-3; the D is unclear. The germline V and J ends were trimmed by 10 bases and 0 bases, with 17 bases remaining between them. The CDR3 contains 15 residues. CDR1 MNHNS and CDR2 SASEGT come from the germline V gene. Here the CDR3 reads CATKPWTESTDTQYF. The DNA for the CDR3 is TGTGCCACCAAACCTTGGACGGAAAGCACAGATACGCAGTATTTT.

V and J are TRBV7-2 and TRBJ1-2, with D unclear. Germline assignment: CDR1 SGHTA and CDR2 FQGNSA. Trimming removed 5 bases from V and 8 bases from J, with 12 bases in between. The length of the CDR3 is 12 residues. CDR3 residues: CASSQYREGYTF. The DNA for the CDR3 is TGTGCCAGCAGCCAATATCGGGAGGGCTACACCTTC.

This clonotype was observed many times. This may be a read error: a much more frequent sequence differs by one nucleotide. The J gene is TRBJ1-1, the V gene TRBV5-1, with D unclear. The length of the CDR3 is 13 residues. Germline V gene lookup returns CDR1 SGHRS and CDR2 YFSETQ. DNA for the CDR3: TGTGCCAGCAGTTTTAAGGTGAACACTGAAGCTTTCTTT. Translated, it gives CASSFKVNTEAFF.

J is TRBJ2-7 and V is TRBV7-9, with TRBD2 identical over 15 bases. V lost 5 bases to trimming and J lost 1 base; unmatched junction nucleotides: 6. From germline, CDR1 is SEHNR and CDR2 FQNEAQ (reference sequence). This CDR3 has 17 residues. CDR3: CASSPWTSGRASYEQYF. CDR3 in DNA: TGTGCCAGCAGCCCATGGACTAGCGGGAGGGCATCCTACGAGCAGTACTTC.

With regard to this clonotype: A clone one base away is much larger, so this may be a read error. The chain uses TRBV11-2 and TRBJ1-6, with 8 bases lining up with TRBD1. Trimming took 5 bases from V and 9 from J; bases not matched to a gene: 12. Per germline, CDR1 SGHAT and CDR2 FQNNGV. The CDR3 covers 16 residues. CDR3 region: CASSHHGQGHSSPLHF. CDR3 DNA: TGTGCCAGCAGCCACCATGGACAGGGTCATAGTTCACCCCTCCACTTT.

The J gene is TRBJ1-4, the V gene TRBV3-1; TRBD1 is a possible D gene (5 bases). V was cut by 4 bases and J by 7 bases, with 10 bases left in between. The length of the CDR3 is 13 residues. Germline V gene data show CDR1 as LGHDT and CDR2 as YNNKEL (reference sequence). The CDR3 nucleotides are TGTGCCAGCAGCCCCTCTGGGGGTGAAAAACTGTTTTTT. Translation: CASSPSGGEKLFF.

Comment on this clonotype: Possible read error: a much larger clone is one base away. In this CDR3 the conserved last residue, phenylalanine or tryptophan, is missing, so a read error is likely. The chain has TRBV12-3 or TRBV12-4 and TRBJ2-2, with D possibly being TRBD1 (5 bases). Trimming took 6 bases from V and 13 from J, leaving 15 bases between them. This CDR3 comprises 12 residues. CDR3: CASSGLGAGLFS. Here the CDR3 DNA reads TGTGCCAGCAGCGGGTTAGGGGCTGGGCTGTTTTCT.

Only a few counts were recorded for this clonotype. The chain couples TRBV20-1 to TRBJ1-2, with 11 bases identical to TRBD1. The CDR3 extends over 12 amino acids. The germline V gene has CDR1 DFQATT and CDR2 SNEGSKA (reference sequence). The junction had 4 bases not matched to a gene; V was cut back by 5 bases and J by 8 bases. CDR3 nucleotide sequence: TGCAGTGCTCCAGGACAGGGGGCGGGCTACACCTTC. Amino acids: CSAPGQGAGYTF.

V gene TRBV5-5 combines with J gene TRBJ1-1; no definite D call. Per germline, CDR1 SGHKS and CDR2 YYEKEE (reference sequence). The CDR3 has 15 amino acids. V was shortened by 2 bases and J by 0 bases, with 11 bases between the two germline ends. CDR3 coding DNA: TGTGCCAGCAGCTTATGGGGTACAATGAACACTGAAGCTTTCTTT. This codes for CASSLWGTMNTEAFF.

This clonotype was counted between two and nine times. The chain is built from TRBV5-1 and TRBJ2-7; D gene ambiguous. Trimming shortened V by 0 bases and J by 2 bases, and 9 bases separated the two germline ends. Germline CDR1 SGHRS, CDR2 YFSETQ. The CDR3 is 14 amino acids. The chain's CDR3 is CASSLARGPYEQYF. In DNA form, the CDR3 reads TGCGCCAGCAGCTTGGCTCGCGGACCCTACGAGCAGTACTTC.